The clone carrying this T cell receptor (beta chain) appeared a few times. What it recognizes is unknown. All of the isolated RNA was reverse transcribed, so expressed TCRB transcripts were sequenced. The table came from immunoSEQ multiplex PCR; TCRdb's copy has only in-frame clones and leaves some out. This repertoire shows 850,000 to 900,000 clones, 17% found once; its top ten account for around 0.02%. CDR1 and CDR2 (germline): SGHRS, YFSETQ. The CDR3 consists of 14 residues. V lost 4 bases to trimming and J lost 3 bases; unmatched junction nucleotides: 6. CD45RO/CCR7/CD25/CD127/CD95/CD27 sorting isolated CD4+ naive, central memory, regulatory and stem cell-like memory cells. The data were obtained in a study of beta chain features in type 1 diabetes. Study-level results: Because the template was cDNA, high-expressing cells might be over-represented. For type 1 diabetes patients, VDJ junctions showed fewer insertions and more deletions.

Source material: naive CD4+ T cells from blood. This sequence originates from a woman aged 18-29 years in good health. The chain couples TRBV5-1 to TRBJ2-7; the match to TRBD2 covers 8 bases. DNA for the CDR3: TGCGCCAGCAGCACCTTAGCGGGAAACTACGAGCAGTACTTC. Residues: CASSTLAGNYEQYF.